The 25 T cell receptor beta chains reported below all come from one sample, sequenced in a study of blood T cell repertoires in COVID-19 (TCRdb year 2020). Libraries were made using the immunoSEQ multiplex PCR assay. TCRdb holds this immuneACCESS table with in-frame rearrangements only. Some clones are missing; in checked studies, unresolved V genes explain under half, and the rest has no known cause. The sample table lists 34,000 or so clones, 80% to 90% of them with a count of one. The ten largest make up 14% of the sample. Sequencing used peripheral blood. These receptors came from a man aged 60-69 years with active COVID-19.

The rearrangement uses TRBV28 and TRBJ2-5; D perhaps matches TRBD1 (6 bases). This CDR3 has 15 residues. Germline CDR1 is MDHEN and CDR2 is SYDVKM. V shed 7 bases and J shed 4 bases, with 19 bases lying between them. CDR3 nucleotides: TGTGCCAGCAACCCCGGTAGGGGGAAAGGAGAGACCCAGTACTTC. Translating gives CASNPGRGKGETQYF.

This chain's CDR3 is CASSKREVDGYTF. CDR3 in DNA: TGTGCCAGCAGCAAAAGGGAGGTAGACGGCTACACCTTC. The chain carries TRBV6-5 and TRBJ1-2; D is undetermined. The CDR3 has 13 residues. V lost 6 bases and J 8 bases, leaving 16 bases between the germline ends. Germline lookup yields CDR1 MNHEY and CDR2 SVGAGI.

The genes are TRBV6-5 and TRBJ1-3; 8 bases fit TRBD1. The CDR3 spans 15 residues. J lost 0 bases, V lost 2 bases, and 0 bases had no gene match. The germline gives CDR1 MNHEY, CDR2 SVGAGI. The chain's CDR3 is CASSYQGASGNTIYF. For the CDR3, the DNA is TGTGCCAGCAGTTACCAGGGGGCCTCTGGAAACACCATATATTTT.

This rearrangement joins TRBV2 to TRBJ2-3; 9 positions agree with TRBD2. CDR1 and CDR2 from the germline V gene are SNHLY and FYNNEI. The CDR3 sequence is 16 residues long. With V trimmed by 7 bases and J by 1 base, 9 bases remained unmatched. This CDR3 reads CASMVGSGRGTDTQYF. The CDR3 coding sequence is TGTGCCAGCATGGTGGGTAGCGGGAGAGGCACAGATACGCAGTATTTT.

This clone was detected once. The chain recombines TRBV5-1 with TRBJ2-2, with TRBD1 matching over 7 bases. Unmatched junction bases numbered 15, after V lost 4 bases and J lost 6 bases. Per the germline V gene, CDR1 is SGHRS and CDR2 is YFSETQ. The CDR3 extends over 17 amino acids. Here the CDR3 reads CASSLGRTGASPGELFF. DNA of the CDR3: TGCGCCAGCAGCCTAGGAAGAACAGGGGCCTCTCCCGGGGAGCTGTTTTTT. Combining the CDR3 with reference TRBV5-1 and TRBJ2-2 gives the whole variable domain KAGVTQTPRYLIKTRGQQVTLSCSPISGHRSVSWYQQTPGQGLQFLFEYFSETQRNKGNFPGRFSGRQFSNSRSEMNVSTLELGDSALYLCASSLGRTGASPGELFFGEGSRLTVL.

V gene TRBV5-1 combines with J gene TRBJ2-3; TRBD1 aligns across 10 bases. The CDR3 length is 19 residues. Germline V CDR1 and CDR2: SGHRS, YFSETQ. J lost 3 bases, V lost 4 bases, and 17 bases had no gene match. DNA of the CDR3: TGCGCCAGCAGCCTCCCCAGAGACAGGGGGCTTCAGGGGACAGATACGCAGTATTTT. This encodes CASSLPRDRGLQGTDTQYF.

A few counts support this clone. CDR3 protein: CASSSPGQGQGQPQHF. CDR3 in DNA: TGTGCCAGCAGTTCGCCGGGACAGGGGCAGGGACAGCCCCAGCATTTT. The rearrangement uses TRBV28 and TRBJ1-5; the match to TRBD1 covers 10 bases. This CDR3 is 16 amino acids long. Germline V CDR1 and CDR2: MDHEN, SYDVKM. With V trimmed by 4 bases and J by 7 bases, 10 bases remained unmatched.

This chain uses TRBV5-1 with TRBJ2-7; no reliable D call. V lost 6 bases, J lost 3 bases, and 19 bases lay in between. The CDR3 has 15 amino acids. The germline V gene encodes CDR1 SGHRS and CDR2 YFSETQ. In nucleotides, the CDR3 is TGCGCCAGCATCCGAGTCGCCCCGTCCTACTACGAGCAGTACTTC. Encoded protein: CASIRVAPSYYEQYF.

On this clone: The same CDR3 arises from other DNA sequences in this sample as well. The rearrangement uses TRBV5-6 and TRBJ2-7, with 8 bases identical to TRBD1. CDR1 and CDR2 (germline): SGHDT, YYEEEE. Losses at the gene ends were 2 bases for V and 2 bases for J; bases not matched to a gene: 3. CDR3 length: 14 residues. The CDR3 DNA reads as TGTGCCAGCAGCTTAGGACAGGGAGCCTACGAGCAGTACTTC. This encodes CASSLGQGAYEQYF. The full variable domain, in which reference TRBV5-6 and TRBJ2-7 provide the parts outside the CDR3, is DAGVTQSPTHLIKTRGQQVTLRCSPKSGHDTVSWYQQALGQGPQFIFQYYEEEERQRGNFPDRFSGHQFPNYSSELNVNALLLGDSALYLCASSLGQGAYEQYFGPGTRLTVT.

This chain connects TRBV5-1 to TRBJ2-1; possibly TRBD2 for D (5 bases). V lost 0 bases, J lost 8 bases, and 6 bases lay in between. This CDR3 comprises 12 residues. Germline CDR1 is SGHRS and CDR2 is YFSETQ. CDR3 sequence (DNA): TGCGCCAGCAGCTTGGAGGGAGATGAGCAGTTCTTC. The encoded protein is CASSLEGDEQFF.

V and J are TRBV10-3 and TRBJ2-1; the match to TRBD2 covers 9 bases. The V gene's germline CDR1 is ENHRY and CDR2 SYGVKD. The CDR3 contains 19 residues. The ends lost 2 bases at V and 4 bases at J; junction bases unmatched: 15. For the CDR3, the DNA is TGTGCCATCAGTGAGCCGCCGGGTCTTAGCGGGAGATCTTACAATGAGCAGTTCTTC. This codes for CAISEPPGLSGRSYNEQFF.

The chain recombines TRBV14 with TRBJ2-1; TRBD2 agrees at 7 bases. This CDR3 spans 18 amino acids. The V and J ends lost 0 bases and 7 bases, in that order; junction bases with no gene match: 15. The germline V gene has CDR1 SGHDN and CDR2 FVKESK. CDR3 protein: CASSQDTQRGGVGNEQFF. The CDR3 DNA follows: TGTGCCAGCAGCCAAGATACCCAGCGGGGAGGGGTCGGTAATGAGCAGTTCTTC.

The chain recombines TRBV11-2 with TRBJ2-2; 8 bases are a match to TRBD2. Trimming cost V 5 bases and J 6 bases; bases outside gene matches: 8. CDR1 and CDR2 (germline): SGHAT, FQNNGV. This CDR3 spans 15 amino acids. The CDR3 reads CASSPGLVRAGELFF. In DNA, the CDR3 is TGTGCCAGCAGCCCGGGACTAGTTAGGGCCGGGGAGCTGTTTTTT. The full variable domain, in which reference TRBV11-2 and TRBJ2-2 provide the parts outside the CDR3, is EAGVAQSPRYKIIEKRQSVAFWCNPISGHATLYWYQQILGQGPKLLIQFQNNGVVDDSQLPKDRFSAERLKGVDSTLKIQPAKLEDSAVYLCASSPGLVRAGELFFGEGSRLTVL.

The CDR3 is CASSGGQVTEAFF. The CDR3 DNA is TGTGCCAGCAGCGGGGGACAGGTAACTGAAGCTTTCTTT. This chain links TRBV5-4 with TRBJ1-1; 8 nucleotides match TRBD1. Germline lookup yields CDR1 SGHNT and CDR2 YYREEE (reference sequence). This CDR3 has 13 residues. Trimming cost V 4 bases and J 5 bases; bases outside gene matches: 4.

The J gene is TRBJ1-5, the V gene TRBV6-8, with a possible D match to TRBD1 (6 bases). The germline V and J ends were trimmed by 6 bases and 0 bases, with 18 bases remaining between them. There are 17 residues in the CDR3. Germline values: CDR1 MNHGY, CDR2 SAAAGT. The DNA of the CDR3 is TGTGCCAGCAGCTACCCCGGGACACAAGATAGCAATCAGCCCCAGCATTTT. This codes for CASSYPGTQDSNQPQHF.

The rearrangement uses TRBV15 and TRBJ2-7; D not resolved. Germline loops: CDR1 LNHNV, CDR2 YYDKDF (reference sequence). V dropped 3 bases and J dropped 7 bases, with 13 bases sitting between them. This CDR3 contains 13 residues. CDR3 loop: CATSSIFPLEQYF. The CDR3 nucleotides read TGTGCCACCAGCAGTATTTTCCCCTTGGAGCAGTACTTC.

This chain joins TRBV19 and TRBJ2-1, with 9 bases matching TRBD2. V lost 3 bases, J lost 4 bases, and 10 bases stayed unmatched. The CDR3 loop spans 17 amino acids. CDR1 is LNHDA and CDR2 is SQIVND in the germline V gene (reference sequence). CDR3 bases: TGTGCCAGTAGTATCAGACTAGCGGTCGGCCATTACAATGAGCAGTTCTTC. It is translated as CASSIRLAVGHYNEQFF.

V gene TRBV19 combines with J gene TRBJ2-1; 13 bases are a match to TRBD2. Germline lookup yields CDR1 LNHDA and CDR2 SQIVND (reference sequence). This CDR3 contains 16 residues. V lost 8 bases, J lost 6 bases, and 10 bases stayed unmatched. The CDR3, as DNA: TGTGCCAGTGGAGGGAGACTAGCGGGAGGAGGCAATGAGCAGTTCTTC. Residues: CASGGRLAGGGNEQFF.

This clone was seen more than once but under ten times. CDR3 loop: CATSGPTGEVDTQYF. The CDR3 DNA reads TGTGCCACCAGTGGGCCAACAGGGGAGGTCGATACGCAGTATTTT. V is TRBV24-1 and J is TRBJ2-3, with D maybe TRBD1 (7 bases). The germline V gene encodes CDR1 KGHDR and CDR2 SFDVKD. CDR3 size: 15 residues. V was clipped by 5 bases and J by 6 bases, with 17 bases between them.

The rearrangement links TRBV10-1 to TRBJ1-2; D unclear. V lost 3 bases, J lost 1 base, and 3 bases lay in between. The CDR3 covers 12 residues. Germline values: CDR1 WNHNN, CDR2 SYGVQD (reference sequence). CDR3 sequence: CASSDSNYGYTF. The CDR3 DNA sequence: TGCGCCAGCAGTGACAGTAACTATGGCTACACCTTC.

J is TRBJ2-7 and V is TRBV10-3; 11 nucleotides match TRBD2. The V and J ends lost 4 bases and 4 bases, in that order; junction bases with no gene match: 6. In germline, CDR1 is ENHRY, CDR2 SYGVKD. The CDR3 sequence is 15 residues long. CDR3 DNA sequence: TGTGCCATCAGTGCCGGGACTAGCGGTCGTTACGAGCAGTACTTC. Amino acid sequence: CAISAGTSGRYEQYF.

This chain links TRBV5-6 with TRBJ2-1; perhaps TRBD1 as D (6 bases). V lost 0 bases, J lost 5 bases, and 15 bases lay in between. This CDR3 region has 16 residues. Germline V gene lookup returns CDR1 SGHDT and CDR2 YYEEEE. CDR3 DNA: TGTGCCAGCAGCTTGGCCCACAGGGTAAGGAACAATGAGCAGTTCTTC. Amino acid sequence: CASSLAHRVRNNEQFF.

V and J are TRBV7-9 and TRBJ2-7, with D perhaps TRBD2 (6 bases). Trimming shortened V by 0 bases and J by 5 bases, and 17 bases separated the two germline ends. The CDR3 has 16 residues. The germline V gene encodes CDR1 SEHNR and CDR2 FQNEAQ (reference sequence). CDR3 protein: CASSLARGTLGHEQYF. As DNA, the CDR3 is TGTGCCAGCAGCTTAGCCCGGGGGACCCTCGGCCACGAGCAGTACTTC.

CDR3 sequence: CASSRRGPRGLAGMGYEQFF. The CDR3 nucleotides read TGCGCCAGCAGCCGACGGGGCCCTAGGGGACTAGCGGGAATGGGGTATGAGCAGTTCTTC. The genes are TRBV5-1 and TRBJ2-1; TRBD2 matches at 13 bases. The germline CDR1 and CDR2 sequences are SGHRS and YFSETQ. V lost 4 bases, J lost 8 bases, and 21 bases stayed unmatched. This CDR3 comprises 20 residues.

CDR3 DNA: TGTGCCAGCAGCTTATTAGCGGGAGGGAACATTCAGTACTTC. This translates into CASSLLAGGNIQYF. V usage is TRBV7-2 and J usage is TRBJ2-4; the match to TRBD2 covers 11 bases. After removal of 2 bases from V and 7 bases from J, the junction contained 1 base not matched to a gene. The germline CDR1 and CDR2 sequences are SGHTA and FQGNSA. The CDR3 runs 14 residues.